These 10 T cell receptor beta chains came from one sample sequenced in a study of identical twins (dated by TCRdb to the mid-2010s). Library preparation employed 5' RACE. This sample was sequenced with an Illumina HiSeq 2000. TCRdb ran its own pipeline on the public reads, namely fastp trimming at Q25 and MiXCR clone calling, and kept in-frame beta chains. Each CDR3 protein appears once, grouped with its most common genes and DNA. This sample is represented by approximately 620,000 distinct CDR3 sequences; over 8.5% of them were singletons. 0.75% to 1% of the sample goes to the ten largest clones. These same data were also listed under a study on yellow fever vaccine responses in identical twins.

The material sequenced was PBMCs. The receptor source for this set is a woman aged 18-35 years in good health.

The chain combines TRBV5-1 with TRBJ2-5, with 12 bases lining up with TRBD2. The CDR3 has 16 residues. In germline, CDR1 is SGHRS, CDR2 YFSETQ. Trimming removed 2 bases from V and 4 bases from J; junction bases left unmatched: 6. The CDR3 reads CASSLLPGLAGETQYF. CDR3 in DNA: TGCGCCAGCAGCTTACTTCCGGGACTAGCGGGAGAGACCCAGTACTTC.

This clonotype appeared a few times. J is TRBJ2-5 and V is TRBV2, with TRBD1 matching over 8 bases. CDR1 and CDR2 (germline): SNHLY, FYNNEI. The V and J ends lost 4 bases and 5 bases, in that order; junction bases with no gene match: 12. The CDR3 covers 16 residues. As DNA, the CDR3 is TGTGCCAGCAGTGCACCCATTCAGGGGGCTGGGGAGACCCAGTACTTC. This codes for CASSAPIQGAGETQYF.

This clonotype was seen a few times. J is TRBJ2-3 and V is TRBV20-1, with TRBD2 as a possible D gene (6 bases). Trimming stripped 4 bases from V and 0 bases from J, with 14 bases between. Looked up from germline, CDR1 is DFQATT and CDR2 is SNEGSKA (reference sequence). This CDR3 contains 15 residues. The CDR3 region is CSATLLAASTDTQYF. The DNA for the CDR3 is TGCAGTGCTACCTTACTAGCAGCTAGCACAGATACGCAGTATTTT.

This clonotype was found many times. The chain couples TRBV4-3 to TRBJ2-3; D gene uncertain. CDR1 is LGHNA and CDR2 is YSLEER in the germline V gene. This CDR3 region has 12 residues. The germline V and J ends were trimmed by 5 bases and 5 bases, with 8 bases remaining between them. The chain's CDR3 is CASSYNRDTQYF. CDR3 nucleotide sequence: TGCGCCAGCAGCTACAATCGAGATACGCAGTATTTT.

This clonotype was seen more than once but under ten times. The chain employs TRBV12-3 or TRBV12-4 and TRBJ1-1, with D maybe TRBD1 (6 bases). V was clipped by 5 bases and J by 8 bases, with 12 bases between them. The CDR3 has 12 amino acids. The CDR3 DNA sequence: TGTGCCAGCAGTACGAACAGGGCAGAAGCTTTCTTT. This gives the protein CASSTNRAEAFF.

J is TRBJ1-6 and V is TRBV12-3 or TRBV12-4, with D unclear. This CDR3 is built from 13 residues. V shed 3 bases and J shed 8 bases, with 8 bases lying between them. The CDR3 bases are TGTGCCAGCAGTTTGGACGTTTATTCACCCCTCCACTTT. Its translation is CASSLDVYSPLHF.

This chain connects TRBV15 to TRBJ1-1; 10 positions agree with TRBD1. V was pared by 3 bases and J by 3 bases, with 7 bases of the junction left unmatched. Germline CDR1 LNHNV, CDR2 YYDKDF (reference sequence). CDR3 length: 16 amino acids. The CDR3: CATSRGSGTGDTEAFF. The CDR3 DNA is TGTGCCACCAGCAGGGGGTCCGGGACAGGGGACACTGAAGCTTTCTTT.

This clonotype came up a few times. Sequence at one end of the junction differs from germline and may be a read error. This chain connects TRBV7-8 to TRBJ1-6, with TRBD1 as a possible D gene (5 bases). This CDR3 spans 13 amino acids. Looked up from germline, CDR1 is SGHVS and CDR2 is FQNEAQ. CDR3: CASTLGVNSPLHF. DNA for the CDR3: TGTGCCAGCACCTTAGGGGTCAATTCACCCCTCCACTTT.

The gene calls are TRBV28 and TRBJ2-1, with 7 bases lining up with TRBD2. Germline-derived CDR1 and CDR2 are MDHEN and SYDVKM. The CDR3 has 14 residues. Trimming cost V 5 bases and J 6 bases; bases outside gene matches: 7. As DNA, the CDR3 is TGTGCCAGCAGTCCTGGGGCTAGCGGCAATGAGCAGTTCTTC. It yields the protein CASSPGASGNEQFF.

This clonotype was detected a few times. This sequence joins TRBV5-1 and TRBJ2-1, with D hard to call. The CDR3 spans 15 residues. Trimming removed 2 bases at V and 2 bases at J, with 11 bases between. Germline values: CDR1 SGHRS, CDR2 YFSETQ. CDR3 sequence: CASSFVPGAYNEQFF. The CDR3 DNA reads as TGCGCCAGCAGCTTCGTCCCTGGGGCCTACAATGAGCAGTTCTTC.